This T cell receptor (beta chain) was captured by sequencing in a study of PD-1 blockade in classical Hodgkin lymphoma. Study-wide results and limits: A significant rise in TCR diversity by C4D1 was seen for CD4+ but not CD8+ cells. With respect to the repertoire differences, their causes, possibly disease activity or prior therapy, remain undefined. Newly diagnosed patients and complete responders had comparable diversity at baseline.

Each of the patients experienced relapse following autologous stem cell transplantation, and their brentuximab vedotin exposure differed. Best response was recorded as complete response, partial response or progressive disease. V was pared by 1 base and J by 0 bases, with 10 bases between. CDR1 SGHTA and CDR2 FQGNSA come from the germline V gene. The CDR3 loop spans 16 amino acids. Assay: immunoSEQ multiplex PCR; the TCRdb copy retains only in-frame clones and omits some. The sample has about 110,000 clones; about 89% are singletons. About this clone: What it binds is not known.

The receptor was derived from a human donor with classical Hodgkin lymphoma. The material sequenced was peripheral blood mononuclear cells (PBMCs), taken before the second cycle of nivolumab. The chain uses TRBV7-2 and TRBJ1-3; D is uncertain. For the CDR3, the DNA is TGTGCCAGCAGCTTAGGGTCTACTTACTCTGGAAACACCATATATTTT. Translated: CASSLGSTYSGNTIYF.